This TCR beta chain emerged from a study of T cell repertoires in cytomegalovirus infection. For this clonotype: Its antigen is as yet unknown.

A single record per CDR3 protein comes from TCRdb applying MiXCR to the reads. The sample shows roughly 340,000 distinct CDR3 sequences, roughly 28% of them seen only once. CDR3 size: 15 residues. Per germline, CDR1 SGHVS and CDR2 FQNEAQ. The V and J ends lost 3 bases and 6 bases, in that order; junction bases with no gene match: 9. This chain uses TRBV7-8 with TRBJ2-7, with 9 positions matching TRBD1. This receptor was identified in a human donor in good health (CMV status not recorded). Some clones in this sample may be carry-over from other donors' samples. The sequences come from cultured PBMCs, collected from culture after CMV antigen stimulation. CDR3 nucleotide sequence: TGTGCCAGCAGCTTGGCGGGGGACAGGGCGGCCGAGCAGTACTTC. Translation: CASSLAGDRAAEQYF. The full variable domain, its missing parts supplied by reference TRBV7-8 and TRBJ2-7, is GAGVSQSPRYKVAKRGQDVALRCDPISGHVSLFWYQQALGQGPEFLTYFQNEAQLDKSGLPSDRFFAERPEGSVSTLKIQRTQQEDSAVYLCASSLAGDRAAEQYFGPGTRLTVT.